Below, 11 T cell receptor beta chains from the same sample are listed, as sequenced in a study of blood T cell repertoires in COVID-19. Libraries were prepared by immunoSEQ multiplex PCR; TCRdb keeps only in-frame clonotypes and omits some of them. The sample shows 150,000 to 200,000 clones, 65% to 85% of them seen only once. What was sequenced was PBMCs or T cells enriched from blood (not recorded which). Receptor source: a woman aged 50 to 60 in a cohort exposed to, infected with or recovered from COVID-19 (not recorded which).

The chain uses TRBV11-1 and TRBJ2-2, with 9 bases lining up with TRBD1. Germline lookup yields CDR1 SGHAT and CDR2 FQDESV (reference sequence). This CDR3 contains 15 residues. The V segment lost 5 bases and the J segment 4 bases; nucleotides outside the gene matches: 5. Written as DNA, the CDR3 is TGTGCCAGCAGCCCGAGACAGGGGGTCACCGGGGAGCTGTTTTTT. This sequence encodes CASSPRQGVTGELFF.

The chain carries TRBV3-1 (or the pseudogene TRBV3-2) and TRBJ2-6; 8 nucleotides line up with TRBD1. The CDR3 totals 22 residues. V was clipped by 4 bases and J by 1 base; unmatched bases: 21. Germline V CDR1 and CDR2: LGHDT, YNNKEL (reference sequence). The CDR3 here is CASSPRRPGSSGQVSGANVLTF. CDR3 nucleotide sequence: TGTGCCAGCAGCCCACGGCGTCCGGGCTCGTCGGGACAGGTGTCTGGGGCCAACGTCCTGACTTTC.

The rearrangement joins TRBV7-9 to TRBJ1-5; D is ambiguous. CDR3 length equals 16 residues. Germline CDR1 SEHNR, CDR2 FQNEAQ (reference sequence). V was clipped by 1 base and J by 0 bases, with 10 bases between them. The DNA of the CDR3 is TGTGCCAGCAGCTTAGTCGCAGGTCCTAGCAATCAGCCCCAGCATTTT. It encodes CASSLVAGPSNQPQHF.

This chain connects TRBV6-5 to TRBJ2-3; D is ambiguous. CDR3 length equals 15 residues. Trimming took off 0 bases at V and 6 bases at J, with 13 bases between the two ends. The germline gives CDR1 MNHEY, CDR2 SVGAGI. This CDR3 reads CASSYSDQAQDTQYF. CDR3 DNA: TGTGCCAGCAGTTACTCGGATCAGGCTCAGGATACGCAGTATTTT.

The rearrangement uses TRBV29-1 and TRBJ1-1, with a weak D call TRBD1 (6 bases). The CDR3 extends over 12 amino acids. Trimming took 4 bases from V and 4 from J, leaving 10 bases between them. Germline CDR1 reads SQVTM; CDR2 reads ANQGSEA. The DNA for the CDR3 is TGCAGCGTTGGTGGGGGCGGCACTGAAGCTTTCTTT. Residues: CSVGGGGTEAFF.

The chain uses TRBV28 and TRBJ1-1; D ambiguous. CDR3 length equals 12 residues. V was trimmed by 5 bases and J by 5 bases, leaving 9 bases between them. Germline values: CDR1 MDHEN, CDR2 SYDVKM. The CDR3 reads CASSPPRTEAFF. CDR3 nucleotides: TGTGCCAGCAGTCCACCCCGGACTGAAGCTTTCTTT.

The CDR3 reads CASSPPGLWETQYF. As DNA, the CDR3 is TGTGCCAGCAGTCCTCCGGGACTATGGGAGACCCAGTACTTC. The V call is TRBV11-1, the J call TRBJ2-5; 7 positions match TRBD2. V lost 6 bases and J lost 5; bases outside the gene matches: 9. CDR1 is SGHAT and CDR2 is FQDESV in the germline V gene (reference sequence). This CDR3 is 14 amino acids long.

The count of this clone is one. The chain joins TRBV6-6 to TRBJ2-3; D call uncertain. Trimming took off 5 bases at V and 1 base at J, with 16 bases between the two ends. This CDR3 contains 16 residues. The V gene's germline CDR1 is MNHNY and CDR2 SVGAGI (reference sequence). The CDR3 bases are TGTGCCAGCAGTACGTGGCTTCACCCCGGCACAGATACGCAGTATTTT. It is translated as CASSTWLHPGTDTQYF.

The chain carries TRBV5-4 and TRBJ1-6, with 8 bases lining up with TRBD1. The J segment lost 14 bases and the V segment lost 4 bases, leaving 11 bases of the junction unmatched. This CDR3 is 14 amino acids long. Germline loops: CDR1 SGHNT, CDR2 YYREEE (reference sequence). Written as DNA, the CDR3 is TGTGCCAGCAGCCTGGGACAGGCCCTAGGGGCCCTCCACTTT. This translates into CASSLGQALGALHF.

The gene calls are TRBV9 and TRBJ2-1; 8 bases line up with TRBD1. Germline V gives CDR1 SGDLS, CDR2 YYNGEE. V lost 3 bases to trimming and J lost 0 bases; unmatched junction nucleotides: 2. This CDR3 comprises 15 residues. The CDR3 nucleotides read TGTGCCAGCAGCGCCGGACAGGGCTCCTACAATGAGCAGTTCTTC. Its translation: CASSAGQGSYNEQFF. The whole variable domain, filled in from reference TRBV9 and TRBJ2-1, reads DSGVTQTPKHLITATGQRVTLRCSPRSGDLSVYWYQQSLDQGLQFLIQYYNGEERAKGNILERFSAQQFPDLHSELNLSSLELGDSALYFCASSAGQGSYNEQFFGPGTRLTVL.

The chain employs TRBV11-2 and TRBJ2-3; 7 bases align to TRBD1. The CDR3 covers 15 residues. J gave up 2 bases and V 0 bases, and 2 bases lay outside the gene matches. Per germline, CDR1 SGHAT and CDR2 FQNNGV. The chain's CDR3 is CASSLEGQFTDTQYF. For the CDR3, the DNA is TGTGCCAGCAGCTTAGAGGGACAGTTCACAGATACGCAGTATTTT. Using reference TRBV11-2 and TRBJ2-3 for the parts outside the CDR3, the full variable domain is EAGVAQSPRYKIIEKRQSVAFWCNPISGHATLYWYQQILGQGPKLLIQFQNNGVVDDSQLPKDRFSAERLKGVDSTLKIQPAKLEDSAVYLCASSLEGQFTDTQYFGPGTRLTVL.